This is a list of T cell receptor beta chains from one sample in a study of cytomegalovirus exposure and HLA in healthy donors. Libraries were prepared by immunoSEQ multiplex PCR; TCRdb keeps only in-frame clonotypes and omits some of them. The listing records about 51,000 clones. Sequencing was performed on PBMCs. The receptor source for this set is a female donor in good health and CMV-seronegative. The conserved cysteine and the conserved F or W are not part of the CDR3 here.

V gene: TRBV30; CDR3 protein: AWSRAGGYT
V gene: TRBV25-1; CDR3 protein: ASSEAQVWAHGYT
V gene: TRBV18; CDR3 protein: ASSPTGGAALKETQY
V gene: TRBV29-1; CDR3 protein: SVGVGGNTGELF
V gene: TRBV4-3; CDR3 protein: ASSQEKTSDNEQF
V gene: TRBV5-1; CDR3 protein: ASSPMISPGNYGYT
V gene: TRBV9; CDR3 protein: ASSGGTSGGAREQY
V gene: TRBV11-3; CDR3 protein: ASSLGTGYTYEQY
V gene: TRBV25-1; CDR3 protein: ASGGLAGYEQY
V gene: TRBV6-1; CDR3 protein: ASSEFTGSSSYNEQF
V gene: TRBV9; CDR3 protein: ASSVDILAGGPTDTQY